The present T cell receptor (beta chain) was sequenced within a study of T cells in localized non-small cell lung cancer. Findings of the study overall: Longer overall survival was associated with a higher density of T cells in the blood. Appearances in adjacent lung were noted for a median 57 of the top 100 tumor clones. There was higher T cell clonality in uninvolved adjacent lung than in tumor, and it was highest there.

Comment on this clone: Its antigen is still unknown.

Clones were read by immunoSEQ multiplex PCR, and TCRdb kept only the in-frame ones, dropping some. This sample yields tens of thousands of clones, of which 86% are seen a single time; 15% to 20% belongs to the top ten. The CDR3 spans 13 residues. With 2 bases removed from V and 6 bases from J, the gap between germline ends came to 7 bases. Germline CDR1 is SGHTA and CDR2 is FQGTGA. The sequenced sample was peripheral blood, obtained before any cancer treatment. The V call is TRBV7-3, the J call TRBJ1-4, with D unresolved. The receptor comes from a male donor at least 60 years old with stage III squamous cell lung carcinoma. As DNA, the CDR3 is TGTGCCAGCAGCTTAGGCGCGGATGAAAAACTGTTTTTT. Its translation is CASSLGADEKLFF. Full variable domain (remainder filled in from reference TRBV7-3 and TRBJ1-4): GAGVSQTPSNKVTEKGKYVELRCDPISGHTALYWYRQSLGQGPEFLIYFQGTGAADDSGLPNDRFFAVRPEGSVSTLKIQRTERGDSAVYLCASSLGADEKLFFGSGTQLSVL.